This is a list of T cell receptor beta chains from one sample in a study of identifying expanded T cells in peripheral blood. Clones were sequenced by immunoSEQ multiplex PCR, and TCRdb holds only the in-frame ones, with some missing. Altogether 120,000 or so clones are present, approximately 80% being singletons, with the ten largest covering 3.3%. The sample comprised blood. These receptors originate from a person between 18 and 75 years old in good health. CDR3s include the opening cysteine and the closing phenylalanine or tryptophan. D genes are given only for firm matches. A clone size is listed for some rows: how often the clone was seen (once, few, many), or a class if it is expanded.

D gene,J gene,clone size,V gene,CDR3 protein,CDR3 DNA
.,TRBJ1-5,.,TRBV9,CASSAGHSNQPQHF,TGTGCCAGCAGCGCGGGACATTCGAATCAGCCCCAGCATTTT
TRBD1,TRBJ2-4,few,TRBV2,CASRDRASVAKNIQYF,TGTGCCAGCAGGGACAGGGCGAGCGTAGCCAAAAACATTCAGTACTTC
.,TRBJ2-7,.,TRBV19,CASSARRDSYEQYF,TGTGCCAGTAGTGCTCGGAGGGACAGCTACGAGCAGTACTTC
.,TRBJ2-3,.,TRBV11-3,CASSLGGRVTDTQYF,TGTGCCAGCAGCTTGGGGGGGCGTGTAACAGATACGCAGTATTTT
.,TRBJ1-3,.,TRBV4-1,CASSQDRAGNTIYF,TGCGCCAGCAGCCAAGACAGGGCTGGAAACACCATATATTTT
.,TRBJ2-7,.,TRBV7-9,CASRPPGYHYEQYF,TGTGCCAGCAGGCCCCCGGGCTACCACTACGAGCAGTACTTC
TRBD1,TRBJ1-2,.,TRBV29-1,CSVTGQGAGYTF,TGCAGCGTTACAGGACAGGGTGCTGGCTACACCTTC
TRBD1,TRBJ1-1,.,TRBV6-6,CASRDRGTLYTEAFF,TGTGCCAGCAGGGACAGGGGGACCCTCTACACTGAAGCTTTCTTT
.,TRBJ2-1,.,TRBV27,CASSGDGLSYNEQFF,TGTGCCAGCAGTGGGGACGGTCTTTCCTACAATGAGCAGTTCTTC
.,TRBJ1-4,few,TRBV10-3,CAIRRQENEKLFF,TGTGCCATCAGGCGGCAGGAGAATGAAAAACTGTTTTTT
.,TRBJ1-3,.,TRBV9,CASSGSGNTIYF,TGTGCCAGCAGCGGTTCTGGAAACACCATATATTTT
TRBD1,TRBJ2-6,once,TRBV7-9,CATKGQLLSGANVLTF,TGTGCCACCAAGGGACAGCTGCTCTCTGGGGCCAACGTCCTGACTTTC
TRBD2,TRBJ2-5,.,TRBV12-5,CASGFSAGRGETQYF,TGTGCTAGTGGTTTCTCGGCGGGGAGGGGAGAGACCCAGTACTTC
.,TRBJ2-3,.,TRBV5-1,CASSPGTVGDTQYF,TGCGCCAGCAGCCCTGGGACGGTGGGAGATACGCAGTATTTT
.,TRBJ1-6,.,TRBV5-5,CASSFGQVYNSPLHF,TGTGCCAGCAGCTTCGGTCAGGTCTATAATTCACCCCTCCACTTT
.,TRBJ2-2,few,TRBV2,CASRNRKGELFF,TGTGCCAGCAGGAACAGGAAGGGGGAGCTGTTTTTT
.,TRBJ1-1,few,TRBV2,CASSAQGNTEAFF,TGTGCCAGCAGTGCCCAGGGGAACACTGAAGCTTTCTTT
TRBD1,TRBJ2-5,.,TRBV7-9,CASSEYPRQGIQETQYF,TGTGCCAGCAGCGAATATCCACGACAGGGGATCCAAGAGACCCAGTACTTC
.,TRBJ1-2,.,TRBV9,CASSSTPAGHGYTF,TGTGCCAGCAGCTCGACTCCCGCTGGCCATGGCTACACCTTC
.,TRBJ2-2,.,TRBV5-6,CASSLGSGLDTGELFF,TGTGCCAGCAGCTTGGGTTCCGGGTTGGACACCGGGGAGCTGTTTTTT
.,TRBJ2-3,.,TRBV27,CASSRDRRTDTQYF,TGTGCCAGCAGCCGGGACCGACGCACAGATACGCAGTATTTT
.,TRBJ2-7,.,TRBV7-9,CASSSPYEQYF,TGTGCCAGCAGCAGCCCCTACGAGCAGTACTTC
.,TRBJ1-4,.,TRBV5-1,CASSETSGALNEKLFF,TGCGCCAGCAGCGAGACTTCAGGGGCCCTAAATGAAAAACTGTTTTTT
.,TRBJ1-1,.,TRBV7-9,CASSPPGLATNTEAFF,TGTGCCAGCAGCCCACCGGGCCTAGCAACGAACACTGAAGCTTTCTTT
.,TRBJ2-7,.,TRBV6-5,CASSKGTQKEQYF,TGTGCCAGCAGTAAGGGGACCCAGAAAGAGCAGTACTTC
.,TRBJ1-1,few,TRBV5-1,CASSFWENTEAFF,TGCGCCAGCAGCTTCTGGGAGAACACTGAAGCTTTCTTT
TRBD1,TRBJ1-5,.,TRBV10-3,CAISESDRAGDSNQPQHF,TGTGCCATCAGTGAGTCTGACAGGGCTGGGGATAGCAATCAGCCCCAGCATTTT
TRBD2,TRBJ2-3,.,TRBV29-1,CSVAGGMRLGTQYF,TGCAGCGTTGCGGGGGGAATGAGGCTTGGAACGCAGTATTTT
.,TRBJ2-1,once,TRBV7-6,CASSLTNNEQFF,TGTGCCAGCAGCTTGACCAACAATGAGCAGTTCTTC